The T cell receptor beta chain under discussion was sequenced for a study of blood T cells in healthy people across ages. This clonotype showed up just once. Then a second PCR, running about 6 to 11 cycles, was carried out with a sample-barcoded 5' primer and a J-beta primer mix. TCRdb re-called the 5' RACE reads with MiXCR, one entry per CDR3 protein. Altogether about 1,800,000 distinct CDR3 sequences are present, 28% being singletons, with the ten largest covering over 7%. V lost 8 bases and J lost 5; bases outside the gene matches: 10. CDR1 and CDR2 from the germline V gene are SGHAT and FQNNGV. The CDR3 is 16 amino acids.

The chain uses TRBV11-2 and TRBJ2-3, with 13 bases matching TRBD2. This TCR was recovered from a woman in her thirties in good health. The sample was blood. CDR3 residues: CASLETSGRDQDTQYF. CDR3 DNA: TGTGCCAGCCTCGAAACTAGCGGGAGGGACCAAGATACGCAGTATTTT.